This T cell receptor beta chain is drawn from a study of cytomegalovirus exposure and HLA in healthy donors. The study ran its PCR with 60 Vbeta and 13 Jbeta primers. The data were produced by immunoSEQ multiplex PCR, yet TCRdb's version contains in-frame clones alone and is incomplete. In the table there are 120,000 to 150,000 clones, about 80% of which are singletons. Germline V CDR1 and CDR2: LGHNA, YSLEER. V gave up 4 bases and J gave up 8 bases, with 12 bases separating them. This CDR3 is built from 13 residues. The chain has TRBV4-3 and TRBJ2-1; no reliable D call. The sample comprised PBMCs. This clonotype was obtained from a woman in her thirties or forties in good health and CMV-seronegative. CDR3 coding DNA: TGCGCCAGCAGCCCCGAGCGCGCAGATGAGCAGTTCTTC. Translating gives CASSPERADEQFF.